A single sample is the source of the 24 T cell receptor beta chains below, sequenced in a study of blood T cell repertoires in COVID-19. Profiling relied on immunoSEQ multiplex PCR, and the TCRdb table lists in-frame clones only, not all of them. Here the sample spans about 280,000 clones, approximately 86% being singletons. Specimen: peripheral blood. The receptors shown here come from a man in his forties or fifties with active or convalescent COVID-19.

This chain links TRBV30 with TRBJ1-3, with 8 nucleotides matching TRBD1. Germline CDR1 is GTSNPN and CDR2 is SVGIG (reference sequence). J lost 3 bases, V lost 8 bases, and 6 bases had no gene match. CDR3 size: 13 residues. The CDR3 coding sequence is TGTGCCCGTCAGGGGGCGAATGGAAACACCATATATTTT. Translation: CARQGANGNTIYF. Full variable domain (outside the CDR3, taken from reference TRBV30 and TRBJ1-3): SQTIHQWPATLVQPVGSPLSLECTVEGTSNPNLYWYRQAAGRGLQLLFYSVGIGQISSEVPQNLSASRPQDRQFILSSKKLLLSDSGFYLCARQGANGNTIYFGEGSWLTVV.

The rearrangement joins TRBV11-2 to TRBJ2-1; TRBD1 is a possible D gene (5 bases). With 0 bases removed from V and 10 bases from J, the gap between germline ends came to 16 bases. The CDR3 spans 15 residues. The germline gives CDR1 SGHAT, CDR2 FQNNGV. CDR3 sequence (DNA): TGTGCCAGCAGCTTAGATCTGGGGCGCGTGGGGGAGCAGTTCTTC. This encodes CASSLDLGRVGEQFF.

V and J are TRBV2 and TRBJ1-2, with 7 bases aligning to TRBD1. V lost 6 bases to trimming and J lost 4 bases; unmatched junction nucleotides: 5. CDR1 and CDR2 from the germline V gene are SNHLY and FYNNEI. The CDR3 loop spans 13 amino acids. The CDR3 DNA is TGTGCCAGCAGGGGGGGACAGTCCTATGGCTACACCTTC. The encoded protein is CASRGGQSYGYTF.

The chain couples TRBV3-1 (or the pseudogene TRBV3-2) to TRBJ2-5; TRBD2 aligns across 8 bases. The CDR3 length is 16 residues. Germline values: CDR1 LGHDT, CDR2 YNNKEL (reference sequence). V shed 6 bases, J shed 4 bases, and the junction held 13 bases outside the gene matches. DNA of the CDR3: TGTGCCAGCAGTACAAGGGGACTAGGAGGGGGAGAGACCCAGTACTTC. Translating it yields CASSTRGLGGGETQYF.

J is TRBJ1-5 and V is TRBV12-3 or TRBV12-4; D remains unclear. Trimming cost V 5 bases and J 10 bases, with 15 bases left between them. The CDR3 sequence is 13 residues long. The CDR3 nucleotides are TGTGCCAGCAGTCCCGGCGGGCTGGTTCCCCAGCATTTT. Translation: CASSPGGLVPQHF.

This clone turned up a few times. This chain links TRBV27 with TRBJ2-5, with D perhaps matching TRBD1 (5 bases). This CDR3 comprises 14 residues. Germline-derived CDR1 and CDR2 are MNHEY and SMNVEV (reference sequence). V lost 5 bases and J lost 3, with 13 bases in between. CDR3 nucleotide sequence: TGTGCCAGCAGTCCCCACGACAGAAAAGAGACCCAGTACTTC. This codes for CASSPHDRKETQYF.

The genes are TRBV6-6 and TRBJ1-5; maybe TRBD1 (6 bases). Germline loops: CDR1 MNHNY, CDR2 SVGAGI (reference sequence). Trimming removed 7 bases from V and 4 bases from J, with 14 bases in between. This CDR3 is built from 14 residues. The CDR3 bases are TGTGCCAGCACCTCACTACAGGGAAATCAGCCCCAGCATTTT. This sequence encodes CASTSLQGNQPQHF.

V is TRBV29-1 and J is TRBJ2-1; 12 bases align to TRBD2. Trimming removed 8 bases from V and 8 bases from J; junction bases left unmatched: 7. Germline CDR1 reads SQVTM; CDR2 reads ANQGSEA. The CDR3 covers 13 residues. CDR3 bases: TGCAGCCTCAGACTAGCGGGAGCCCATGAGCAGTTCTTC. Its translation: CSLRLAGAHEQFF.

This clone was picked up one time. The chain combines TRBV27 with TRBJ1-6; 7 bases are a match to TRBD1. CDR1 is MNHEY and CDR2 is SMNVEV in the germline V gene (reference sequence). J gave up 7 bases and V 3 bases, and 3 bases lay outside the gene matches. The length of the CDR3 is 14 residues. The CDR3 spells CASSFGQENSPLHF. The CDR3 nucleotides read TGTGCCAGCAGTTTCGGACAGGAAAATTCACCCCTCCACTTT.

This clone turned up a few times. V and J are TRBV2 and TRBJ1-5; the D gene is possibly TRBD1 (6 bases). Germline V gene lookup returns CDR1 SNHLY and CDR2 FYNNEI. The CDR3 runs 14 residues. V was pared by 8 bases and J by 5 bases, with 16 bases between. This CDR3 is CASGLWGQDQPQHF. The CDR3 DNA is TGTGCCAGCGGTTTATGGGGGCAGGATCAGCCCCAGCATTTT. The variable domain in full, completed from reference TRBV2 and TRBJ1-5, reads EPEVTQTPSHQVTQMGQEVILRCVPISNHLYFYWYRQILGQKVEFLVSFYNNEISEKSEIFDDQFSVERPDGSNFTLKIRSTKLEDSAMYFCASGLWGQDQPQHFGDGTRLSIL.

The chain uses TRBV5-6 and TRBJ2-7; the D gene is possibly TRBD2 (6 bases). Germline V gene lookup returns CDR1 SGHDT and CDR2 YYEEEE. The ends were cut back, 4 bases at V and 4 bases at J, with 12 bases in the middle. The CDR3 is 13 amino acids. Here the CDR3 reads CASSPTGVYEQYF. For the CDR3, the DNA is TGTGCCAGCAGCCCTACGGGGGTGTACGAGCAGTACTTC.

This clone was picked up one time. The chain uses TRBV5-1 and TRBJ1-2, with D possibly being TRBD1 (5 bases). Germline CDR1 is SGHRS and CDR2 is YFSETQ. The CDR3 length is 14 residues. Trimming shortened V by 0 bases and J by 6 bases, and 12 bases separated the two germline ends. CDR3: CASSLGLTDDGYTF. For the CDR3, the DNA is TGCGCCAGCAGCTTGGGCTTGACAGACGATGGCTACACCTTC.

The V gene is TRBV7-9, the J gene TRBJ1-5, with D hard to call. Germline CDR1 SEHNR, CDR2 FQNEAQ (reference sequence). Trimming shortened V by 4 bases and J by 2 bases, and 15 bases separated the two germline ends. The CDR3 extends over 16 amino acids. The CDR3 DNA follows: TGTGCCAGCAGCTCCAATGGCTTAACCGGCAATCAGCCCCAGCATTTT. This sequence encodes CASSSNGLTGNQPQHF.

This clone was seen a handful of times. The chain is built from TRBV19 and TRBJ2-2, with TRBD2 matching over 8 bases. Trimming removed 4 bases from V and 9 bases from J; junction bases left unmatched: 7. Germline V gene sequence: CDR1 LNHDA, CDR2 SQIVND (reference sequence). The CDR3 is 14 residues long. This CDR3 is CASSRPREGRELFF. CDR3 DNA: TGTGCCAGTAGTAGGCCTCGGGAGGGCCGGGAGCTGTTTTTT.

In this sample, this clone turned up a few times. The rearrangement links TRBV6-5 to TRBJ2-5; TRBD2 might be the D (5 bases). CDR1 is MNHEY and CDR2 is SVGAGI in the germline V gene. Trimming took off 0 bases at V and 2 bases at J, with 10 bases between the two ends. This CDR3 spans 15 amino acids. CDR3 residues: CASSYSQDLQETQYF. The CDR3 coding sequence is TGTGCCAGCAGTTACTCTCAGGACTTACAAGAGACCCAGTACTTC.

The CDR3 sequence: CASSGRTGNSPLHF. CDR3 coding DNA: TGTGCCAGCAGCGGTCGGACGGGGAATTCACCCCTCCACTTT. The gene calls are TRBV6-5 and TRBJ1-6, with D unresolved. The CDR3 runs to 14 residues. Germline values: CDR1 MNHEY, CDR2 SVGAGI. The ends were cut back, 6 bases at V and 7 bases at J, with 13 bases in the middle.

The V gene is TRBV7-9, the J gene TRBJ1-1; D is undetermined. The CDR3 runs to 14 residues. Germline lookup yields CDR1 SEHNR and CDR2 FQNEAQ (reference sequence). Trimming removed 5 bases at V and 8 bases at J, with 18 bases between. The CDR3 spells CASSHPFPGIEAFF. DNA for the CDR3: TGTGCCAGCAGCCACCCCTTCCCGGGGATCGAAGCTTTCTTT.

The rearrangement joins TRBV2 to TRBJ1-5, with TRBD1 identical over 8 bases. The CDR3 is 20 amino acids. Germline-derived CDR1 and CDR2 are SNHLY and FYNNEI. The V segment lost 4 bases and the J segment 0 bases; nucleotides outside the gene matches: 17. The chain's CDR3 is CASSGDKKTGGSLSNQPQHF. The DNA of the CDR3 is TGTGCCAGCAGTGGGGACAAGAAAACAGGGGGTTCTCTTAGCAATCAGCCCCAGCATTTT.

This chain connects TRBV28 to TRBJ1-2; 8 bases line up with TRBD1. This CDR3 is 15 amino acids long. CDR1 is MDHEN, CDR2 SYDVKM, per germline. Trimming at V came to 5 bases and at J to 6 bases, leaving 11 bases not matched to a gene. The CDR3 is CASSHPDRVANGYTF. The DNA for the CDR3 is TGTGCCAGCAGTCACCCGGACAGGGTTGCGAATGGCTACACCTTC.

This clone has just one count. The rearrangement links TRBV5-1 to TRBJ1-4; perhaps TRBD1 as D (6 bases). Trimming took 4 bases from V and 11 from J, leaving 27 bases between them. The CDR3 runs 17 residues. The germline gives CDR1 SGHRS, CDR2 YFSETQ. In DNA form, the CDR3 reads TGCGCCAGCAGCGATCCTTCTTCGACAGGTCCAACGGAGAAACTGTTTTTT. Protein: CASSDPSSTGPTEKLFF.

This sequence joins TRBV5-6 and TRBJ2-7; perhaps TRBD2 as D (5 bases). The length of the CDR3 is 14 residues. Germline CDR1 is SGHDT and CDR2 is YYEEEE. The V gene lost 2 bases and the J gene lost 3 bases, with 12 bases spanning the gap. The CDR3 region has the DNA TGTGCCAGCAGCTTAGGTGGTAGCGTCTACGAGCAGTACTTC. Translated: CASSLGGSVYEQYF.

The chain joins TRBV5-1 to TRBJ2-7, with TRBD1 matching 9 bases. Trimming cost V 4 bases and J 5 bases; bases outside gene matches: 7. This CDR3 is built from 14 residues. CDR1 is SGHRS and CDR2 is YFSETQ in the germline V gene. CDR3 DNA: TGCGCCAGCAGCACGGGGACAGGGTCCCACGAGCAGTACTTC. Amino acid sequence: CASSTGTGSHEQYF.

The chain uses TRBV24-1 and TRBJ2-2; D may be TRBD2 (6 bases). The CDR3 spans 13 residues. Trimming cost V 11 bases and J 3 bases, with 12 bases left between them. Germline values: CDR1 KGHDR, CDR2 SFDVKD. CDR3 nucleotide sequence: TGTGCCAGCGGACTACAAGACACCGGGGAGCTGTTTTTT. Its translation is CASGLQDTGELFF.

The gene calls are TRBV3-1 (or the pseudogene TRBV3-2) and TRBJ1-1, with a tentative D call TRBD1 (6 bases). Looked up from germline, CDR1 is LGHDT and CDR2 is YNNKEL (reference sequence). V lost 0 bases and J 3 bases, leaving 11 bases between the germline ends. CDR3 length: 15 residues. The CDR3 loop reads CASSQDPGAYTEAFF. Written as DNA, the CDR3 is TGTGCCAGCAGCCAAGATCCAGGGGCGTACACTGAAGCTTTCTTT.